Each of the 16 T cell receptor beta chains below was sequenced from the same sample in a study of blood T cell repertoires in COVID-19. Some clones are missing from TCRdb's copy, which holds only in-frame ones; the method was immunoSEQ multiplex PCR. The sample has under 110,000 clones, roughly nine tenths seen once. The sequencing input was peripheral blood. These receptors all stem from a man in his forties or fifties with acute or convalescent COVID-19.

The V call is TRBV2, the J call TRBJ1-1; 7 bases line up with TRBD1. This CDR3 spans 14 amino acids. CDR1 and CDR2 from the germline V gene are SNHLY and FYNNEI. With 7 bases clipped from V and 4 bases from J, the junction kept 9 bases outside the gene matches. In nucleotides, the CDR3 is TGTGCCAGCACCTCCTGGTCAGGGGGCACTGAAGCTTTCTTT. As protein: CASTSWSGGTEAFF.

The chain employs TRBV6-5 and TRBJ1-2; D possibly corresponds to TRBD1 (5 bases). Trimming took 4 bases from V and 10 from J, leaving 19 bases between them. CDR1 is MNHEY and CDR2 is SVGAGI in the germline V gene. The CDR3 runs 14 residues. CDR3 amino acids: CASSFLGQVPVYTF. As DNA, the CDR3 is TGTGCCAGCAGTTTCCTCGGACAAGTTCCTGTCTACACCTTC.

The rearrangement joins TRBV9 to TRBJ1-1, with a weak D call TRBD1 (6 bases). Trimming left V 3 bases short and J 3 bases short, with 12 bases between. The CDR3 loop spans 14 amino acids. Per germline, CDR1 SGDLS and CDR2 YYNGEE. For the CDR3, the DNA is TGTGCCAGCAGCGGACAGGTCTTAGACACTGAAGCTTTCTTT. Translation gives CASSGQVLDTEAFF. Looking up the rest from reference TRBV9 and TRBJ1-1 gives the full variable domain: DSGVTQTPKHLITATGQRVTLRCSPRSGDLSVYWYQQSLDQGLQFLIQYYNGEERAKGNILERFSAQQFPDLHSELNLSSLELGDSALYFCASSGQVLDTEAFFGQGTRLTVV.

The chain employs TRBV11-2 and TRBJ2-5; 8 bases match TRBD2. Germline V gene sequence: CDR1 SGHAT, CDR2 FQNNGV. V lost 1 base, J lost 1 base, and 11 bases stayed unmatched. The CDR3 totals 18 residues. The CDR3 reads CASSLGSGGRTPQETQYF. CDR3 nucleotides: TGTGCCAGCAGCTTAGGCAGCGGGGGCCGTACCCCCCAAGAGACCCAGTACTTC. Drawing the rest from reference TRBV11-2 and TRBJ2-5, the complete variable domain is EAGVAQSPRYKIIEKRQSVAFWCNPISGHATLYWYQQILGQGPKLLIQFQNNGVVDDSQLPKDRFSAERLKGVDSTLKIQPAKLEDSAVYLCASSLGSGGRTPQETQYFGPGTRLLVL.

The rearrangement links TRBV5-1 to TRBJ1-4, with a possible D match to TRBD1 (5 bases). V lost 1 base, J lost 5 bases, and 12 bases lay in between. This CDR3 contains 15 residues. Germline lookup yields CDR1 SGHRS and CDR2 YFSETQ. This CDR3 reads CASSLPSGGNEKLFF. Written as DNA, the CDR3 is TGCGCCAGCAGCTTGCCTTCGGGGGGAAATGAAAAACTGTTTTTT. Full variable domain (rest looked up from reference TRBV5-1 and TRBJ1-4): KAGVTQTPRYLIKTRGQQVTLSCSPISGHRSVSWYQQTPGQGLQFLFEYFSETQRNKGNFPGRFSGRQFSNSRSEMNVSTLELGDSALYLCASSLPSGGNEKLFFGSGTQLSVL.

This chain links TRBV2 with TRBJ1-6; TRBD1 aligns across 10 bases. The CDR3 is 15 amino acids. CDR1 is SNHLY, CDR2 FYNNEI, per germline. The V segment lost 6 bases and the J segment 9 bases; nucleotides outside the gene matches: 8. The CDR3 DNA is TGTGCCAGCAGGGGGACAGGGGTAGGTATTTCACCCCTCCACTTT. Its translation is CASRGTGVGISPLHF.

This sequence joins TRBV7-9 and TRBJ2-3, with 11 bases lining up with TRBD2. This CDR3 comprises 14 residues. The J segment lost 4 bases and the V segment lost 9 bases, leaving 6 bases of the junction unmatched. The germline V gene encodes CDR1 SEHNR and CDR2 FQNEAQ (reference sequence). The CDR3 loop reads CASTTSGVADTQYF. The CDR3 DNA is TGTGCCAGTACGACTAGCGGGGTTGCAGATACGCAGTATTTT.

A single count supports this clone. The chain has TRBV19 and TRBJ2-2; 8 nucleotides line up with TRBD1. The CDR3 runs to 16 residues. The V and J ends lost 2 bases and 4 bases, in that order; junction bases with no gene match: 6. The germline V gene encodes CDR1 LNHDA and CDR2 SQIVND (reference sequence). DNA for the CDR3: TGTGCCAGTAGTATATGGCAGGGGGCGGGCACCGGGGAGCTGTTTTTT. This codes for CASSIWQGAGTGELFF.

This sequence joins TRBV5-1 and TRBJ1-6; TRBD1 is a possible D gene (6 bases). Between the trimmed V and J ends, which lost 0 bases and 8 bases, there was a span of 12 bases. The length of the CDR3 is 15 residues. CDR1 is SGHRS, CDR2 YFSETQ, per germline. CDR3 in DNA: TGCGCCAGCAGCTTGGAACAGGGTGGGGATTCACCCCTCCACTTT. Translation gives CASSLEQGGDSPLHF.

This chain joins TRBV7-6 and TRBJ2-5, with D possibly being TRBD2 (6 bases). This CDR3 comprises 15 residues. The ends were cut back, 5 bases at V and 1 base at J, with 14 bases in the middle. Looked up from germline, CDR1 is SGHVS and CDR2 is FNYEAQ. CDR3 in amino acids: CASSRMRGSQETQYF. DNA of the CDR3: TGTGCCAGCAGCCGAATGCGGGGCTCCCAAGAGACCCAGTACTTC.

CDR3 nucleotide sequence: TGTGCCAGCAGTTACTTAGCGGGGGAAGGTACGCAGTATTTT. This gives the protein CASSYLAGEGTQYF. The chain combines TRBV6-5 with TRBJ2-3; 9 bases map to TRBD2. With 1 base clipped from V and 8 bases from J, the junction kept 4 bases outside the gene matches. Germline lookup yields CDR1 MNHEY and CDR2 SVGAGI. The CDR3 is 14 residues long.

V gene TRBV14 combines with J gene TRBJ1-1; D might be TRBD1 (6 bases). V was pared by 0 bases and J by 14 bases, with 19 bases between. This CDR3 contains 14 residues. The germline V gene encodes CDR1 SGHDN and CDR2 FVKESK. The CDR3 loop is CASSQDADIGGRFF. The DNA for the CDR3 is TGTGCCAGCAGCCAAGATGCAGACATAGGGGGTAGATTCTTT.

The chain recombines TRBV5-4 with TRBJ1-2; D gene unclear. With 4 bases removed from V and 7 bases from J, the gap between germline ends came to 14 bases. The CDR3 consists of 13 residues. Per the germline V gene, CDR1 is SGHNT and CDR2 is YYREEE (reference sequence). CDR3 DNA: TGTGCCAGCAGCAATGACGGGTTCTCTGGCTACACCTTC. Translation gives CASSNDGFSGYTF.

The chain uses TRBV5-1 and TRBJ2-7; 7 nucleotides match TRBD2. The ends lost 6 bases at V and 2 bases at J; junction bases unmatched: 8. Looked up from germline, CDR1 is SGHRS and CDR2 is YFSETQ. This CDR3 contains 14 residues. The CDR3 nucleotides are TGCGCCAGCAAGAGGGCGGGGGATCCCTACGAGCAGTACTTC. It translates to CASKRAGDPYEQYF. Full variable domain (missing parts from reference TRBV5-1 and TRBJ2-7): KAGVTQTPRYLIKTRGQQVTLSCSPISGHRSVSWYQQTPGQGLQFLFEYFSETQRNKGNFPGRFSGRQFSNSRSEMNVSTLELGDSALYLCASKRAGDPYEQYFGPGTRLTVT.

The chain employs TRBV6-5 and TRBJ1-5, with 7 bases aligning to TRBD1. There are 14 residues in the CDR3. The V gene's germline CDR1 is MNHEY and CDR2 SVGAGI. With V trimmed by 9 bases and J by 0 bases, 5 bases remained unmatched. The CDR3 spells CASRQGYSNQPQHF. CDR3 bases: TGTGCCAGTCGACAGGGCTATAGCAATCAGCCCCAGCATTTT.

The chain is built from TRBV7-9 and TRBJ1-1; D is perhaps TRBD1 (6 bases). Trimming removed 5 bases from V and 5 bases from J, with 15 bases in between. Germline V gene data show CDR1 as SEHNR and CDR2 as FQNEAQ (reference sequence). The length of the CDR3 is 14 residues. The CDR3 nucleotides read TGTGCCAGCAGCGCGCCGGGACAAAGGACTGAAGCTTTCTTT. Residues: CASSAPGQRTEAFF.